This T cell receptor (beta chain) emerged from a study of blood T cell repertoires in COVID-19. Study as a whole: Italy, Spain and the United States were the sources of the convalescent and acute COVID-19 samples. T cells, B-cell-depleted T cells, or PBMCs supplied cDNA or gDNA.

V was clipped by 3 bases and J by 3 bases, with 8 bases between them. There are 13 residues in the CDR3. Looked up from germline, CDR1 is GTSNPN and CDR2 is SVGIG (reference sequence). A Seattle source enrolled patients during active infection and followed them longitudinally. In the original analysis: Nucleated cell number was recorded as an estimate derived from reference gene primer amplification. The data were produced by immunoSEQ multiplex PCR, yet TCRdb's version contains in-frame clones alone and is incomplete. That table furnishes V, J and clone size, whereas the DNA furnished D and trimming. The sample holds 200,000 to 250,000 clones, 82% seen once.

The specimen sequenced was peripheral blood. This clonotype was sampled from a woman aged 70-85 years with COVID-19, enrolled during active disease. The chain combines TRBV30 with TRBJ1-4; the D gene is possibly TRBD1 (5 bases). The CDR3 loop reads CAWSKGPNEKLFF. CDR3 DNA sequence: TGTGCCTGGAGCAAGGGGCCTAATGAAAAACTGTTTTTT.